The rows below give T cell receptor beta chains drawn from one sample of a study of human T cells and chemical hapten exposure. One entry per CDR3 protein, called by TCRdb with MiXCR from the RACE reads. The sample shows under 45,000 distinct CDR3 sequences, 10% of them seen only once. The starting material was whole blood, obtained in connection with sensitization to the hapten diphenylcyclopropenone (DPC). Every receptor here comes from a man aged 50-60 years with alopecia areata. Some clones in this sample may be carry-over from other donors' samples. The CDR3 runs from the conserved cysteine through the conserved F or W. D genes are given only for firm matches. The size entry is marked missing in some rows and otherwise reads once, few, many or a size class.

j_gene,d_gene,v_gene,abundance,CDR3aa,CDR3nt
TRBJ2-1,.,TRBV9,.,CASSVGALALYNEQFF,TGTGCCAGCAGCGTAGGAGCCCTGGCCCTTTACAATGAGCAGTTCTTC
TRBJ2-4,TRBD1,TRBV12-3/TRBV12-4,many,CASRPGTANIQYF,TGTGCCAGCAGGCCCGGGACAGCGAACATTCAGTACTTC
TRBJ2-1,.,TRBV11-2,few,CASSLRRPYNEQFF,TGTGCCAGCAGCTTAAGGAGGCCCTACAATGAGCAGTTCTTC
TRBJ1-5,.,TRBV27,few,CASSLGGGADQPQHF,TGTGCCAGCAGTCTCGGAGGGGGGGCTGACCAGCCCCAGCATTTT
TRBJ1-5,.,TRBV5-1,many,CASSSSSDQPQHF,TGCGCCAGCAGCTCATCTTCAGATCAGCCCCAGCATTTT
TRBJ1-1,TRBD1,TRBV28,many,CASSPGTGTGTEAFF,TGTGCCAGCAGTCCGGGGACAGGGACCGGGACTGAAGCTTTCTTT
TRBJ2-2,.,TRBV20-1,many,CSAPQTGNTGELFF,TGCAGTGCTCCCCAGACAGGGAACACCGGGGAGCTGTTTTTT
TRBJ2-7,.,TRBV28,.,CASSLSHYEQYF,TGTGCCAGCAGTTTATCCCACTACGAGCAGTACTTC
TRBJ1-1,TRBD1,TRBV29-1,.,CSGGQGNTEAFF,TGCAGCGGGGGACAGGGGAACACTGAAGCTTTCTTT
TRBJ1-1,.,TRBV29-1,.,CSVVGRLANTEAFF,TGCAGCGTTGTGGGACGGCTCGCGAACACTGAAGCTTTCTTT
TRBJ1-1,.,TRBV29-1,few,CSVDITGSNTEAFF,TGCAGCGTTGATATTACGGGCTCGAACACTGAAGCTTTCTTT
TRBJ2-2,.,TRBV11-2,many,CASSLDRSGNTGELFF,TGTGCCAGCAGCTTAGATCGTTCCGGTAACACCGGGGAGCTGTTTTTT
TRBJ2-2,.,TRBV7-2,many,CASSPIGELFF,TGTGCCAGCAGCCCCATTGGGGAGCTGTTTTTT
TRBJ2-1,TRBD1,TRBV6-6,many,CASNRGNEQFF,TGTGCCAGCAACAGGGGGAATGAGCAGTTCTTC
TRBJ2-3,.,TRBV29-1,many,CSVSGQGTDTQYF,TGCAGCGTTTCAGGCCAGGGCACAGATACGCAGTATTTT
TRBJ2-2,.,TRBV6-5,.,CASSYSSGYTGELFF,TGTGCCAGCAGTTATTCGTCAGGGTACACCGGGGAGCTGTTTTTT
TRBJ2-2,TRBD2,TRBV10-1,.,CASSVSGGNTGELFF,TGCGCCAGCAGTGTTAGCGGGGGTAACACCGGGGAGCTGTTTTTT
TRBJ2-7,.,TRBV20-1,many,CSARLRQDSYEQYF,TGCAGTGCTAGACTTAGACAGGACTCCTACGAGCAGTACTTC
TRBJ2-1,.,TRBV12-3/TRBV12-4,.,CASREGDLTPFF,TGTGCCAGCCGTGAGGGTGACCTAACGCCGTTCTTC
TRBJ2-7,TRBD2,TRBV7-2,many,CASSLAGLAGGYEQYF,TGTGCCAGCAGCTTAGCTGGACTAGCGGGAGGATACGAGCAGTACTTC
TRBJ2-1,.,TRBV11-2,.,CASSPPGSNEQFF,TGTGCCAGCAGCCCTCCGGGGAGCAATGAGCAGTTCTTC
TRBJ2-7,.,TRBV5-5,.,CASSGPSYEQYF,TGTGCCAGCAGCGGGCCTTCCTACGAGCAGTACTTC
TRBJ2-3,TRBD1,TRBV6-1,.,CASSGQGASTDTQYF,TGTGCCAGCAGTGGACAGGGGGCCAGCACAGATACGCAGTATTTT
TRBJ2-1,TRBD2,TRBV7-2,many,CASSIGLADEQFF,TGTGCCAGCAGCATCGGACTAGCCGATGAGCAGTTCTTC
TRBJ1-4,.,TRBV7-8,many,CASSLVGAEEKLFF,TGTGCCAGCAGCTTAGTGGGGGCGGAAGAAAAACTGTTTTTT
TRBJ2-5,.,TRBV29-1,.,CSVDWGKQETQYF,TGCAGCGTTGATTGGGGAAAACAAGAGACCCAGTACTTC
TRBJ2-1,.,TRBV24-1,few,CATSDPISAGASSYNEQFF,TGTGCCACCAGTGACCCCATTTCAGCCGGGGCGAGCTCCTACAATGAGCAGTTCTTC
TRBJ2-5,.,TRBV19,many,CASSIGPGAIAQPFKETQYF,TGTGCCAGTAGTATAGGTCCGGGGGCCATAGCGCAACCCTTCAAGGAGACCCAGTACTTC
TRBJ2-7,TRBD2,TRBV29-1,.,CSVEDDTSGNFEQYF,TGCAGCGTTGAAGATGACACTAGCGGGAACTTCGAGCAGTACTTC
TRBJ2-7,.,TRBV18,many,CASSTGNEQYF,TGTGCCAGCTCTACAGGGAACGAGCAGTACTTC
TRBJ1-1,TRBD1,TRBV5-1,.,CASSADRGQTEAFF,TGCGCCAGCAGCGCGGACAGGGGGCAGACTGAAGCTTTCTTT
TRBJ2-7,TRBD2,TRBV5-6,.,CASSWGLAEVVGEQYF,TGTGCCAGCAGCTGGGGACTAGCGGAGGTCGTGGGGGAGCAGTACTTC
TRBJ2-1,TRBD2,TRBV11-2,many,CASRRGGDRLDEQFF,TGTGCCAGCAGACGGGGGGGAGATCGTTTGGATGAGCAGTTCTTC
TRBJ2-7,TRBD2,TRBV20-1,many,CSSGLAGVMDEQYF,TGCAGTTCAGGACTAGCGGGAGTAATGGATGAGCAGTACTTC
TRBJ2-2,.,TRBV3-1,many,CASSQDLAVGELFF,TGTGCCAGCAGCCAAGATCTGGCTGTCGGGGAGCTGTTTTTT
TRBJ2-7,TRBD2,TRBV5-1,few,CASSLAPTSDYEQYF,TGCGCCAGCAGCTTGGCCCCGACTAGCGACTACGAGCAGTACTTC
TRBJ2-3,.,TRBV7-3,.,CASSPRGPDTQYF,TGTGCCAGCAGCCCCCGGGGACCAGATACGCAGTATTTT
TRBJ1-3,.,TRBV29-1,many,CSVESNRAGNTIYF,TGCAGCGTTGAATCTAACAGGGCTGGAAACACCATATATTTT
TRBJ2-2,.,TRBV28,.,CASSLTVYANTGELFF,TGTGCCAGCAGCTTGACAGTCTACGCGAACACCGGGGAGCTGTTTTTT
TRBJ2-1,TRBD2,TRBV7-9,many,CASSSPGGLAGEGEQFF,TGTGCCAGCAGCTCCCCCGGGGGACTAGCGGGAGAGGGTGAGCAGTTCTTC